A single sample is the source of the 5 T cell receptor beta chains below, sequenced in a study of cytomegalovirus exposure and HLA in healthy donors (dated by TCRdb to about 2017). Receptors were amplified or captured by the immunoSEQ multiplex PCR assay. For the multiplex PCR, a mixture combining 60 forward primers for TCR Vbeta segments and 13 reverse primers for TCR Jbeta segments was used. TCRdb limited this immuneACCESS table to in-frame rearrangements with V and J called. A share of clones is missing; checked studies link under half to unresolved V genes, and the rest is unexplained. This sample holds 90,000 to 120,000 clones; 65% to 75% were observed only once. Together, the top ten hold 9.5% to 13% of the sample. The sequenced material came from PBMCs. These receptors all stem from a man in his forties or fifties in good health and CMV-seropositive.

The V call is TRBV19, the J call TRBJ2-1; no definite D call. CDR1 is LNHDA, CDR2 SQIVND, per germline (reference sequence). The CDR3 is 12 residues long. The ends were cut back, 3 bases at V and 8 bases at J, with 8 bases in the middle. CDR3 bases: TGTGCCAGTAGTATGAGAACGGATGAGCAGTTCTTC. Translated, it gives CASSMRTDEQFF.

This clone was recorded a few times. V gene TRBV6-1 combines with J gene TRBJ2-1; 7 positions agree with TRBD1. After removal of 4 bases from V and 0 bases from J, the junction contained 3 bases not matched to a gene. Germline V gene lookup returns CDR1 MNHNS and CDR2 SASEGT. The CDR3 runs 15 residues. This chain's CDR3 is CASSVRDSSYNEQFF. Written as DNA, the CDR3 is TGTGCCAGCAGTGTCCGGGACAGCTCCTACAATGAGCAGTTCTTC.

The chain joins TRBV19 to TRBJ2-1; 12 positions agree with TRBD2. V gave up 10 bases and J gave up 6 bases; unmatched junction bases: 4. Per germline, CDR1 LNHDA and CDR2 SQIVND (reference sequence). The CDR3 has 13 amino acids. The CDR3 reads CATGLAGSNEQFF. The CDR3 bases are TGTGCCACCGGACTAGCGGGGAGCAATGAGCAGTTCTTC.

The CDR3 region is CASATLGTGGQETQYF. CDR3 bases: TGTGCCAGCGCTACGCTCGGGACAGGGGGTCAGGAGACCCAGTACTTC. The chain uses TRBV27 and TRBJ2-5; 11 bases align to TRBD1. The germline CDR1 and CDR2 sequences are MNHEY and SMNVEV (reference sequence). Trimming took 8 bases from V and 5 from J; bases not matched to a gene: 13. This CDR3 has 16 amino acids.

This chain joins TRBV4-2 and TRBJ1-1; tentative D call: TRBD1 (5 bases). The germline V gene encodes CDR1 LGHNA and CDR2 YNFKEQ. Trimming took 1 base from V and 11 from J, leaving 17 bases between them. The CDR3 totals 14 residues. The CDR3 spells CASSQGDSALGAFF. Here the CDR3 DNA reads TGTGCCAGCAGCCAAGGGGACTCCGCCCTGGGTGCTTTCTTT.